This entry lists 5 T cell receptor beta chains sequenced from one sample in a study of cytomegalovirus exposure and HLA in healthy donors. Researchers ran the PCR with 60 Vbeta and 13 Jbeta primers. Sequencing used immunoSEQ multiplex PCR; TCRdb keeps in-frame clones, though not all of them. The sample yields hundreds of thousands of clones, around 73% seen once. The sequenced sample consisted of PBMCs. These receptors were obtained from a male donor in good health and CMV-seronegative.

The chain's CDR3 is CAWGGLVNNEQFF. The CDR3 coding sequence is TGTGCCTGGGGGGGCCTAGTAAACAATGAGCAGTTCTTC. The chain combines TRBV30 with TRBJ2-1; D possibly corresponds to TRBD1 (6 bases). V shed 5 bases and J shed 5 bases, with 13 bases lying between them. The germline CDR1 and CDR2 sequences are GTSNPN and SVGIG (reference sequence). There are 13 residues in the CDR3.

This clone turned up a few times. The chain has TRBV4-2 and TRBJ2-7; 7 positions match TRBD2. Germline lookup yields CDR1 LGHNA and CDR2 YNFKEQ. J lost 6 bases, V lost 0 bases, and 14 bases had no gene match. There are 17 residues in the CDR3. As DNA, the CDR3 is TGTGCCAGCAGCCAAGATGAACCAGCGGGATTTTCCCCCGAGCAGTACTTC. Translation gives CASSQDEPAGFSPEQYF.

This chain connects TRBV11-2 to TRBJ2-4, with D perhaps TRBD1 (6 bases). Trimming stripped 5 bases from V and 0 bases from J, with 11 bases between. The CDR3 spans 15 residues. The germline V gene has CDR1 SGHAT and CDR2 FQNNGV. The CDR3 here is CASSPGVAAKNIQYF. In DNA form, the CDR3 reads TGTGCCAGCAGCCCAGGGGTGGCAGCCAAAAACATTCAGTACTTC.

This chain links TRBV27 with TRBJ1-2, with a tentative D call TRBD1 (5 bases). This CDR3 contains 14 residues. The ends were cut back, 2 bases at V and 8 bases at J, with 15 bases in the middle. Germline lookup yields CDR1 MNHEY and CDR2 SMNVEV (reference sequence). CDR3 in DNA: TGTGCCAGCAGTTTACGTGAGGGGAGGGGAGGCTACACCTTC. Translation: CASSLREGRGGYTF.

J is TRBJ2-2 and V is TRBV27; 8 bases match TRBD1. The germline V gene has CDR1 MNHEY and CDR2 SMNVEV (reference sequence). The CDR3 is 14 amino acids. The trim removed 7 bases at V and 3 bases at J, leaving 4 bases unmatched. The CDR3 sequence: CASMTGVDTGELFF. The CDR3 nucleotides are TGTGCCAGCATGACAGGGGTGGACACCGGGGAGCTGTTTTTT.